This T cell receptor beta chain was sequenced for a study of blood T cell repertoires in COVID-19. The CDR3 consists of 15 residues. Per the germline V gene, CDR1 is SGHDN and CDR2 is FVKESK. The trim removed 3 bases at V and 2 bases at J, leaving 3 bases unmatched. Method: immunoSEQ multiplex PCR; TCRdb's copy keeps in-frame clones and lacks some. The table includes roughly 200,000 clones, 80% to 90% detected once. The chain carries TRBV14 and TRBJ2-7, with TRBD1 matching over 11 bases. This sequence was found in a man aged 40-50 years with active or convalescent COVID-19. Material for sequencing was peripheral blood. The CDR3 nucleotides are TGTGCCAGCAGCCAGGGACAGGGGGTCACCTACGAGCAGTACTTC. It specifies CASSQGQGVTYEQYF.